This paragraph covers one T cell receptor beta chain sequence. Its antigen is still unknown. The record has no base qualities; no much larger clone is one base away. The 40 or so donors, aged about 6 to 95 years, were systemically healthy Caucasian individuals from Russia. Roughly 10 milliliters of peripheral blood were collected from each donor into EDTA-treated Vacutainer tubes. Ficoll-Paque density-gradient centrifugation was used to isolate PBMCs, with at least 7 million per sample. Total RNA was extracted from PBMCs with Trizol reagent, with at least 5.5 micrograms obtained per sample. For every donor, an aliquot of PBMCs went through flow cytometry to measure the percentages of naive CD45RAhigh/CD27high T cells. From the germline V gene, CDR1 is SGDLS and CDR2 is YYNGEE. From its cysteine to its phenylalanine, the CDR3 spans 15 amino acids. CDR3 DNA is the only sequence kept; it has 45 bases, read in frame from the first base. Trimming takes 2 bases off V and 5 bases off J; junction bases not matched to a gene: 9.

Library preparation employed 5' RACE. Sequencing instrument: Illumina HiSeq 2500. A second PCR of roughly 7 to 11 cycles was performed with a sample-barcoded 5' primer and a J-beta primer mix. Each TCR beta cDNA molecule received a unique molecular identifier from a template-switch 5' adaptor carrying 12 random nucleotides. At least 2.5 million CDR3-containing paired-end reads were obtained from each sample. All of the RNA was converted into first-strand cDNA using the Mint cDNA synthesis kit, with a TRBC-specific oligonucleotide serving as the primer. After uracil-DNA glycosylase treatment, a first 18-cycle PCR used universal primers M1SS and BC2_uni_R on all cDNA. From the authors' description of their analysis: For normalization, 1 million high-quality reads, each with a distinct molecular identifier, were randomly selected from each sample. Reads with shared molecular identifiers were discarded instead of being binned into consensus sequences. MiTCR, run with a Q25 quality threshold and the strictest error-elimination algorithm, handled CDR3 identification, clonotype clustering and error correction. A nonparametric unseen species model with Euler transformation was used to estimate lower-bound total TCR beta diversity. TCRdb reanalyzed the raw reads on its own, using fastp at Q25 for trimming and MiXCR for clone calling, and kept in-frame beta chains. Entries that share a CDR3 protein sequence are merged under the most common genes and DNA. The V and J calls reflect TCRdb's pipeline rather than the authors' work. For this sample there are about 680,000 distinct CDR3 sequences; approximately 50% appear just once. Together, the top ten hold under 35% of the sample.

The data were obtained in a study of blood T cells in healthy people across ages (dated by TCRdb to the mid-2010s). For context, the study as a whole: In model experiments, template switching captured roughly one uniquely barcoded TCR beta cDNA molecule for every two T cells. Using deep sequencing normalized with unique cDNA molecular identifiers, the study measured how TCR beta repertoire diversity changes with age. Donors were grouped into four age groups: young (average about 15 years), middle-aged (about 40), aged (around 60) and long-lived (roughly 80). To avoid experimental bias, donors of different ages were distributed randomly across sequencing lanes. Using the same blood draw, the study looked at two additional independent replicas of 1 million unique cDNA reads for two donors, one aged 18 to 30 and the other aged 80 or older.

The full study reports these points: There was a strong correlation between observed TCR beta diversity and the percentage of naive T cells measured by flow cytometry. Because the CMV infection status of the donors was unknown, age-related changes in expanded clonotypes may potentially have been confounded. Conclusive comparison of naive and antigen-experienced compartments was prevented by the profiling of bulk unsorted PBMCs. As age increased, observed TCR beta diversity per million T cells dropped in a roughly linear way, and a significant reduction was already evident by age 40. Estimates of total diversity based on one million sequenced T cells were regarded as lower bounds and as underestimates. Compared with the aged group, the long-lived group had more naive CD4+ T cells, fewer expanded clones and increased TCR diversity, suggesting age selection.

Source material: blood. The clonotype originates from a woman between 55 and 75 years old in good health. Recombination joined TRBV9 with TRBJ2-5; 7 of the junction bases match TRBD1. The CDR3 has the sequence CASSVAGGLLETQYF. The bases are TGTGCCAGCAGCGTCGCAGGGGGATTATTGGAGACCCAGTACTTC. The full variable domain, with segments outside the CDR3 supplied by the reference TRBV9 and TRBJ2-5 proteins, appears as DSGVTQTPKHLITATGQRVTLRCSPRSGDLSVYWYQQSLDQGLQFLIQYYNGEERAKGNILERFSAQQFPDLHSELNLSSLELGDSALYFCASSVAGGLLETQYFGPGTRLLVL.